The clone carrying this T cell receptor beta chain was detected many times. Its antigen is undetermined. This sample is part of a study of Graves' ophthalmopathy and Graves' hyperthyroidism. Study results and caveats: At around 70% sensitivity and 72% to 75% specificity, the model predicted progression of the ophthalmopathy.

Amplifying from RNA transcripts, the study obtained TCR beta CDR3 regions. The first-round RT-PCR employed HTBI primers together with the Qiagen OneStep RT-PCR kit. A multiplex PCR was then performed as the second round. TCRdb analysed the multiplex PCR reads with MiXCR anew, one entry per CDR3 protein. Of 620,000 or so distinct CDR3 sequences detected, about a fifth appear once; the ten largest clones hold approximately 6.5%. The TCR was taken from a woman younger than 35 with stable Graves' hyperthyroidism. Some clones in this sample may be carry-over from other donors' samples. Sequences were obtained from peripheral blood.

The CDR3 region has the DNA TGTGCCAGCATTCGGGGACTAGCGGGGGGTCAAGAGACCCAGTACTTC. It specifies CASIRGLAGGQETQYF. J is TRBJ2-5 and V is TRBV6-1; the match to TRBD2 covers 15 bases. The V and J ends lost 7 bases and 2 bases, in that order; junction bases with no gene match: 5. Germline CDR1 MNHNS, CDR2 SASEGT. This CDR3 has 16 residues.